This passage covers 30 T cell receptor beta chains from one sample sequenced in a study of blood T cell repertoires in COVID-19. Method: immunoSEQ multiplex PCR; TCRdb's copy keeps in-frame clones and lacks some. The sample holds 310,000 or so clones, about 87% seen once. The sequenced sample consisted of peripheral blood. The receptors shown here come from a young man with COVID-19, enrolled during active disease.

The chain is built from TRBV11-2 and TRBJ2-1, with D perhaps matching TRBD2 (6 bases). V was shortened by 1 base and J by 15 bases, with 10 bases between the two germline ends. CDR3 length: 11 residues. CDR1 SGHAT and CDR2 FQNNGV come from the germline V gene. The CDR3, as DNA: TGTGCCAGCAGCTTAGGCACTAGCTTGTTCTTC. Its translation is CASSLGTSLFF.

The chain uses TRBV9 and TRBJ2-7, with TRBD2 identical over 8 bases. The CDR3 has 16 residues. Germline CDR1 and CDR2: SGDLS and YYNGEE. The V and J ends lost 2 bases and 2 bases, in that order; junction bases with no gene match: 9. CDR3 amino acids: CASSVPRGRTPYEQYF. The CDR3 bases are TGTGCCAGCAGCGTTCCCCGCGGGAGGACTCCCTACGAGCAGTACTTC.

On this clone itself: Additional DNA sequences in this sample encode the identical CDR3. The chain employs TRBV6-2 or TRBV6-3 and TRBJ1-2; TRBD1 is a possible D gene (5 bases). The length of the CDR3 is 13 residues. Germline values: CDR1 MNHEY, CDR2 SVGEGT. V was cut by 3 bases and J by 7 bases, with 12 bases left in between. The CDR3 DNA reads TGTGCCAGCAGTTATCAGGGTCGAAGTGGCTACACCTTC. This encodes CASSYQGRSGYTF.

The chain joins TRBV23-1 to TRBJ2-1; D perhaps matches TRBD1 (5 bases). TRBV23-1 is flagged as an ORF with uncertain function. The CDR3 consists of 17 residues. Deletions cut 2 bases from V and 6 bases from J, with 20 bases between. CDR3 region: CASSQLESQVSGNEQFF. The CDR3 coding sequence is TGCGCCAGCAGTCAACTGGAGTCACAGGTCTCTGGCAATGAGCAGTTCTTC.

The chain carries TRBV19 and TRBJ1-2; 8 bases align to TRBD1. V was clipped by 5 bases and J by 0 bases; unmatched bases: 5. From germline, CDR1 is LNHDA and CDR2 SQIVND (reference sequence). CDR3 length: 15 residues. DNA of the CDR3: TGTGCCAGTAGTCCAAGACAGGGGACTAACTATGGCTACACCTTC. Its translation: CASSPRQGTNYGYTF. Variable domain in full (rest from reference TRBV19 and TRBJ1-2): DGGITQSPKYLFRKEGQNVTLSCEQNLNHDAMYWYRQDPGQGLRLIYYSQIVNDFQKGDIAEGYSVSREKKESFPLTVTSAQKNPTAFYLCASSPRQGTNYGYTFGSGTRLTVV.

This chain uses TRBV29-1 with TRBJ1-2, with D possibly matching TRBD1 (5 bases). V was clipped by 5 bases and J by 6 bases, with 13 bases between them. This CDR3 comprises 12 residues. Germline CDR1 is SQVTM and CDR2 is ANQGSEA. CDR3 region: CSVISGFDGYTF. The CDR3 DNA is TGCAGCGTTATTTCAGGGTTTGATGGCTACACCTTC.

The J gene is TRBJ2-6, the V gene TRBV15; D remains unclear. This CDR3 has 15 residues. Per germline, CDR1 LNHNV and CDR2 YYDKDF (reference sequence). V shed 1 base and J shed 4 bases, with 8 bases lying between them. The CDR3 is CATSRGARGANVLTF. The CDR3, as DNA: TGTGCCACCAGCAGAGGAGCGAGAGGGGCCAACGTCCTGACTTTC.

This clone turned up a few times. V gene TRBV5-1 combines with J gene TRBJ2-7; 7 nucleotides align to TRBD2. Germline V CDR1 and CDR2: SGHRS, YFSETQ. The J segment lost 4 bases and the V segment lost 1 base, leaving 8 bases of the junction unmatched. The CDR3 is 15 amino acids. The CDR3 region is CASSLLGEGPYEQYF. CDR3 bases: TGCGCCAGCAGCTTGTTGGGGGAGGGCCCATACGAGCAGTACTTC. The complete variable domain, with remaining parts taken from reference TRBV5-1 and TRBJ2-7, reads KAGVTQTPRYLIKTRGQQVTLSCSPISGHRSVSWYQQTPGQGLQFLFEYFSETQRNKGNFPGRFSGRQFSNSRSEMNVSTLELGDSALYLCASSLLGEGPYEQYFGPGTRLTVT.

This chain joins TRBV15 and TRBJ2-3, with a possible D match to TRBD2 (6 bases). The length of the CDR3 is 15 residues. The germline gives CDR1 LNHNV, CDR2 YYDKDF (reference sequence). Trimming removed 5 bases at V and 2 bases at J, with 14 bases between. CDR3 sequence reads: CATSGRDLLTDTQYF. For the CDR3, the DNA is TGTGCCACCAGCGGCCGGGACTTACTCACAGATACGCAGTATTTT.

The CDR3 reads CASSYREGTEAFF. The DNA for the CDR3 is TGTGCCAGCAGTTATAGGGAGGGGACTGAAGCTTTCTTT. V usage is TRBV27 and J usage is TRBJ1-1; tentative D call: TRBD1 (5 bases). V lost 4 bases, J lost 5 bases, and 11 bases lay in between. This CDR3 spans 13 amino acids. Germline V gene sequence: CDR1 MNHEY, CDR2 SMNVEV (reference sequence).

The chain couples TRBV27 to TRBJ1-2, with 11 bases fitting TRBD1. Germline CDR1 MNHEY, CDR2 SMNVEV (reference sequence). This CDR3 comprises 17 residues. V shed 2 bases, J shed 5 bases, and the junction held 10 bases outside the gene matches. The CDR3 region is CASSLTPGGQGAYGYTF. The CDR3 region has the DNA TGTGCCAGCAGTTTAACCCCCGGCGGACAGGGGGCGTATGGCTACACCTTC.

The gene calls are TRBV7-6 and TRBJ1-2; no clear D. V was cut by 5 bases and J by 0 bases, with 7 bases left in between. Per the germline V gene, CDR1 is SGHVS and CDR2 is FNYEAQ. The CDR3 totals 13 residues. CDR3 region: CASSPVSNYGYTF. CDR3 DNA sequence: TGTGCCAGCAGCCCAGTTTCTAACTATGGCTACACCTTC.

This chain connects TRBV18 to TRBJ1-4, with D tentatively TRBD1 (6 bases). The V gene's germline CDR1 is KGHSH and CDR2 LQKENI. CDR3 length: 16 amino acids. Trimming shortened V by 3 bases and J by 3 bases, and 14 bases separated the two germline ends. CDR3 loop: CASSPQPGQSNEKLFF. CDR3 bases: TGTGCCAGCTCACCTCAACCGGGACAATCTAATGAAAAACTGTTTTTT.

The gene calls are TRBV5-1 and TRBJ2-5; D is perhaps TRBD2 (6 bases). Trimming removed 0 bases from V and 1 base from J, with 10 bases in between. CDR3 length: 15 amino acids. Germline CDR1 reads SGHRS; CDR2 reads YFSETQ. The CDR3, as DNA: TGCGCCAGCAGCTTGGCCGGGGGATCCCAAGAGACCCAGTACTTC. Translated, it gives CASSLAGGSQETQYF. The full variable domain, with the rest looked up from reference TRBV5-1 and TRBJ2-5, is KAGVTQTPRYLIKTRGQQVTLSCSPISGHRSVSWYQQTPGQGLQFLFEYFSETQRNKGNFPGRFSGRQFSNSRSEMNVSTLELGDSALYLCASSLAGGSQETQYFGPGTRLLVL.

The chain carries TRBV9 and TRBJ2-7, with a possible D match to TRBD1 (5 bases). The V gene's germline CDR1 is SGDLS and CDR2 YYNGEE. The CDR3 runs to 14 residues. V lost 0 bases and J lost 7, with 14 bases in between. The CDR3 DNA reads TGTGCCAGCAGCGTAGCCGCACAGGTGGAGGAGCAGTACTTC. This gives the protein CASSVAAQVEEQYF.

J is TRBJ2-7 and V is TRBV27; the D gene is possibly TRBD1 (5 bases). Trimming took 0 bases from V and 6 from J, leaving 9 bases between them. CDR3 length: 13 amino acids. Germline V gene lookup returns CDR1 MNHEY and CDR2 SMNVEV (reference sequence). CDR3 in DNA: TGTGCCAGCAGTTTATCCCAGGGATCCGAGCAGTACTTC. It translates to CASSLSQGSEQYF.

This clone was seen only a few times. The V and J genes are TRBV7-6 and TRBJ2-2; tentatively, D is TRBD2 (7 bases). The germline V gene encodes CDR1 SGHVS and CDR2 FNYEAQ. CDR3 size: 17 residues. Between the trimmed V and J ends, which lost 7 bases and 0 bases, there was a span of 18 bases. CDR3 nucleotides: TGTGCCAGCACCACTCTAGGGGGGGATACGAACACCGGGGAGCTGTTTTTT. This translates into CASTTLGGDTNTGELFF.

The chain links TRBV5-8 to TRBJ1-2; possible D gene TRBD1, 5 bases. The length of the CDR3 is 12 residues. Germline CDR1 is SGHTS and CDR2 is YDEGEE. V was cut by 2 bases and J by 8 bases, with 10 bases left in between. The CDR3 region is CASSFRQGGYTF. The CDR3 DNA is TGTGCCAGCAGCTTTCGTCAGGGAGGCTACACCTTC.

This chain uses TRBV2 with TRBJ2-2; 7 bases map to TRBD2. CDR3 length: 17 amino acids. V gave up 1 base and J gave up 1 base; unmatched junction bases: 6. The V gene's germline CDR1 is SNHLY and CDR2 FYNNEI. The DNA of the CDR3 is TGTGCCAGCAGTGAAGGGCGAGCGGGGTGGAACACCGGGGAGCTGTTTTTT. Translation: CASSEGRAGWNTGELFF.

This CDR3 reads CATSRGGAWGEETQYF. CDR3 DNA: TGTGCCACCAGCAGGGGTGGAGCGTGGGGAGAAGAGACCCAGTACTTC. This chain uses TRBV15 with TRBJ2-5; D may be TRBD2 (5 bases). V lost 3 bases, J lost 3 bases, and 17 bases lay in between. CDR3 size: 16 residues. Germline-derived CDR1 and CDR2 are LNHNV and YYDKDF (reference sequence).

J is TRBJ1-1 and V is TRBV27, with 9 bases fitting TRBD1. This CDR3 is built from 14 residues. Germline-derived CDR1 and CDR2 are MNHEY and SMNVEV (reference sequence). The V segment lost 3 bases and the J segment 4 bases; nucleotides outside the gene matches: 3. The chain's CDR3 is CASSLGTGFTEAFF. In nucleotides, the CDR3 is TGTGCCAGCAGTTTGGGGACAGGGTTCACTGAAGCTTTCTTT.

The gene calls are TRBV11-2 and TRBJ1-1; 9 positions match TRBD1. This CDR3 contains 16 residues. V lost 5 bases, J lost 3 bases, and 10 bases stayed unmatched. Germline V gene data show CDR1 as SGHAT and CDR2 as FQNNGV. The CDR3 DNA reads TGTGCCAGCAGCCCCTATATGCGGACAGGGGACACTGAAGCTTTCTTT. It specifies CASSPYMRTGDTEAFF.

V usage is TRBV28 and J usage is TRBJ1-5; maybe TRBD1 (5 bases). Germline values: CDR1 MDHEN, CDR2 SYDVKM. The V and J ends lost 3 bases and 6 bases respectively, with 15 bases between them. The CDR3 length is 15 residues. CDR3 protein: CASSFGHPSGQPQHF. DNA of the CDR3: TGTGCCAGCAGTTTCGGACACCCTTCGGGTCAGCCCCAGCATTTT.

DNA for the CDR3: TGTGCCAGCCGGGACAGATCCTACAATGAGCAGTTCTTC. It translates to CASRDRSYNEQFF. The genes are TRBV13 and TRBJ2-1, with 7 bases matching TRBD1. V was pared by 8 bases and J by 1 base, with 2 bases of the junction left unmatched. In germline, CDR1 is PRHDT, CDR2 FYEKMQ (reference sequence). The length of the CDR3 is 13 residues.

The rearrangement links TRBV27 to TRBJ2-3; 12 nucleotides align to TRBD2. V was pared by 0 bases and J by 6 bases, with 4 bases of the junction left unmatched. The CDR3 totals 16 residues. Germline-derived CDR1 and CDR2 are MNHEY and SMNVEV (reference sequence). The CDR3 nucleotides are TGTGCCAGCAGTTTATCCCTAGCGGGGGGGCCGGATACGCAGTATTTT. Amino acid sequence: CASSLSLAGGPDTQYF.

This chain joins TRBV6-5 and TRBJ1-1; a possible D gene is TRBD1 (5 bases). CDR3 length: 13 residues. The germline gives CDR1 MNHEY, CDR2 SVGAGI. V gave up 6 bases and J gave up 3 bases, with 11 bases separating them. The CDR3 DNA sequence: TGTGCCAGCAGCCTCCAGGGCCACACTGAAGCTTTCTTT. Protein product: CASSLQGHTEAFF.

The chain has TRBV5-4 and TRBJ2-5; 7 bases are shared with TRBD2. V lost 0 bases and J lost 2; bases outside the gene matches: 4. In germline, CDR1 is SGHNT, CDR2 YYREEE (reference sequence). This CDR3 has 15 amino acids. The CDR3 is CASSLAVGGQETQYF. DNA of the CDR3: TGTGCCAGCAGCTTGGCTGTCGGGGGGCAAGAGACCCAGTACTTC.

This sequence joins TRBV27 and TRBJ1-1, with TRBD1 identical over 9 bases. CDR3 length: 14 amino acids. V was pared by 3 bases and J by 2 bases, with 1 base of the junction left unmatched. In germline, CDR1 is MNHEY, CDR2 SMNVEV (reference sequence). The CDR3 reads CASSFTGGNTEAFF. As DNA, the CDR3 is TGTGCCAGCAGTTTCACAGGGGGCAACACTGAAGCTTTCTTT.

The chain uses TRBV10-1 and TRBJ2-4; no clear D gene. Germline V gene data show CDR1 as WNHNN and CDR2 as SYGVQD (reference sequence). The CDR3 sequence is 15 residues long. V lost 6 bases, J lost 0 bases, and 12 bases lay in between. The CDR3 protein is CASSEVSIAKNIQYF. The CDR3 nucleotides are TGCGCCAGCAGCGAAGTAAGCATAGCCAAAAACATTCAGTACTTC.

This clone was seen a single time. V is TRBV19 and J is TRBJ2-7; 8 bases align to TRBD1. This CDR3 comprises 16 residues. The V gene's germline CDR1 is LNHDA and CDR2 SQIVND (reference sequence). Losses at the gene ends were 4 bases for V and 0 bases for J; bases not matched to a gene: 8. The CDR3 DNA is TGTGCCAGTAGTAGGGGTCAGGGGGCGAGCTCCTACGAGCAGTACTTC. It specifies CASSRGQGASSYEQYF. Full variable domain (rest looked up from reference TRBV19 and TRBJ2-7): DGGITQSPKYLFRKEGQNVTLSCEQNLNHDAMYWYRQDPGQGLRLIYYSQIVNDFQKGDIAEGYSVSREKKESFPLTVTSAQKNPTAFYLCASSRGQGASSYEQYFGPGTRLTVT.